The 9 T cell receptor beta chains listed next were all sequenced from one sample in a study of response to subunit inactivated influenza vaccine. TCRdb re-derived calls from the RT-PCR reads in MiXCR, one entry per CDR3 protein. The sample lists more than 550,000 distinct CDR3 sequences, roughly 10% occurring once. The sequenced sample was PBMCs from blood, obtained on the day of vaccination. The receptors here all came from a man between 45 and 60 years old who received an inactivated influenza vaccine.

CDR3 sequence: CASSRNAGTQETQYF. CDR3 nucleotide sequence: TGTGCCAGCTCACGAAACGCCGGGACACAAGAGACCCAGTACTTC. The genes are TRBV18 and TRBJ2-5, with D possibly matching TRBD1 (6 bases). Germline loops: CDR1 KGHSH, CDR2 LQKENI. Trimming took 4 bases from V and 2 from J, leaving 14 bases between them. The CDR3 is 15 residues long.

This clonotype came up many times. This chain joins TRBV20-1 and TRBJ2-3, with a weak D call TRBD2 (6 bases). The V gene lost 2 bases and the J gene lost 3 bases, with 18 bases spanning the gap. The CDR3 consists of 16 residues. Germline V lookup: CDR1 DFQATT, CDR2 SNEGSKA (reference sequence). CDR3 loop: CSARNPTREETDTQYF. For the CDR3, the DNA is TGCAGTGCTAGAAACCCGACTAGAGAGGAGACAGATACGCAGTATTTT.

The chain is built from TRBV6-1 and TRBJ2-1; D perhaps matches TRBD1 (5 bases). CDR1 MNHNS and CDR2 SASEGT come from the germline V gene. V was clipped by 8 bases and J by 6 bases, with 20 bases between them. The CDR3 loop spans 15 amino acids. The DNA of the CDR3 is TGTGCCAGCTCTCTAGGGCAGGGTGTCCCCAATGAGCAGTTCTTC. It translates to CASSLGQGVPNEQFF.

The CDR3 sequence is CAWTTWQEGEAFF. The CDR3 nucleotides are TGTGCCTGGACCACATGGCAAGAAGGTGAAGCTTTCTTT. V is TRBV30 and J is TRBJ1-1; D ambiguous. CDR1 is GTSNPN and CDR2 is SVGIG in the germline V gene (reference sequence). The CDR3 totals 13 residues. V gave up 4 bases and J gave up 7 bases, with 16 bases separating them.

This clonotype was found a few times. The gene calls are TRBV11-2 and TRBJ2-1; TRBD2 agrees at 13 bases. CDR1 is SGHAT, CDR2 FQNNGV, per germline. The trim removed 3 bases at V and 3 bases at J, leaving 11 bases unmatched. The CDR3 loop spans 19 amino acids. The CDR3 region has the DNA TGTGCCAGCAGCTTCCGAAGCCGACTAGCGGGGGGCGGCTACAATGAGCAGTTCTTC. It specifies CASSFRSRLAGGGYNEQFF.

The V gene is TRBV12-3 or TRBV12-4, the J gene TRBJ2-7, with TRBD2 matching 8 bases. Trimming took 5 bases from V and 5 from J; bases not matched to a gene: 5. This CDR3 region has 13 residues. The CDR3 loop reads CASSTGGSDEQYF. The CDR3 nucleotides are TGTGCCAGCAGTACGGGGGGGAGTGACGAGCAGTACTTC.

The CDR3 protein is CASRSSGGTTQYF. The CDR3 DNA sequence: TGTGCCAGCAGAAGTAGCGGGGGGACTACGCAGTATTTT. This chain links TRBV6-2 or TRBV6-3 with TRBJ2-3, with 10 bases identical to TRBD2. The CDR3 is made up of 13 amino acids. Germline-derived CDR1 and CDR2 are MNHEY and SVGEGT. Trimming removed 6 bases from V and 8 bases from J; junction bases left unmatched: 5.

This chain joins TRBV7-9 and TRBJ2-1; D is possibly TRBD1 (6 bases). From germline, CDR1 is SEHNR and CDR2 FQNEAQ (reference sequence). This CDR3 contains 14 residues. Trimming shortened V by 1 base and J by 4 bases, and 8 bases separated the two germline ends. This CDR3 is CASSLDREYNEQFF. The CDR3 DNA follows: TGTGCCAGCAGCTTAGACAGGGAGTACAATGAGCAGTTCTTC.

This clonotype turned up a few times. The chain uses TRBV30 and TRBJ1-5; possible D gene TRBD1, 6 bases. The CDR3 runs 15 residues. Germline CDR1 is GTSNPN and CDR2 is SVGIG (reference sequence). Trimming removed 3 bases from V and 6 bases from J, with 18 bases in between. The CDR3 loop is CAWRAAGVLSQPQHF. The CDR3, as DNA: TGTGCCTGGAGGGCCGCAGGGGTGCTAAGTCAGCCCCAGCATTTT.